This TCR beta chain is from a study of cytomegalovirus exposure and HLA in healthy donors. Study-level results: In a later analysis, parvovirus B19, influenza, CMV and Epstein-Barr virus appeared linked to several top co-occurrence clusters. It was about 180 TCR beta chains that were listed as cytomegalovirus-associated.

Germline V gene lookup returns CDR1 MNHEY and CDR2 SVGAGI. J gave up 9 bases and V 4 bases, and 9 bases lay outside the gene matches. The CDR3 length is 14 residues. It was with 60 Vbeta and 13 Jbeta primers that the PCR ran. The protocol was immunoSEQ multiplex PCR, while the TCRdb copy is restricted to in-frame clones and leaves out a portion. The table includes 150,000 or so clones, roughly 77% detected once. Note on this clone: Its antigen is as yet unknown.

Sequenced: PBMCs. The V call is TRBV6-5, the J call TRBJ2-1, with 7 bases that match TRBD2. This clonotype was obtained from a man aged 30-40 years in good health and CMV-seropositive. The CDR3 DNA sequence: TGTGCCAGCAGTTTGCGGGAGAGGGGAAGTGAGCAGTTCTTC. Its protein product is CASSLRERGSEQFF.